Listed below are T cell receptor beta chains from one sample, sequenced in a study of cytomegalovirus exposure and HLA in healthy donors. TCRdb keeps only in-frame clones here, not all; method: immunoSEQ multiplex PCR. Here the sample spans around 160,000 clones, approximately 80% being singletons. The sample comprised PBMCs. Source of these receptors: a male donor in good health and CMV-seronegative. The CDR3 runs from the conserved cysteine through the conserved F or W. The D gene is left open where the match is weak. Only some rows state a clone size, as once, few, many or a class for expanded clones.

d_call j_call clone_size v_call cdr3_nt cdr3_aa
NA TRBJ2-7 NA TRBV5-5 TGTGCCAGCAGCTTTTCAGTGGACACTTACTACGAGCAGTACTTC CASSFSVDTYYEQYF
TRBD2 TRBJ2-5 NA TRBV28 TGTGCCAGCACCCCTCTGGGTCTAGCGGACCCGCAAGAGACCCAGTACTTC CASTPLGLADPQETQYF
TRBD1 TRBJ1-2 NA TRBV29-1 TGCAGCGTTGAAGATCTACTTAGGGACAGGAGGATAGCTAACTATGGCTACACCTTC CSVEDLLRDRRIANYGYTF
NA TRBJ1-5 NA TRBV6-5 TGTGCCAGCAGATACGCGGCAGGGCGACAGCCCCAGCATTTT CASRYAAGRQPQHF
TRBD2 TRBJ2-3 NA TRBV5-6 TGTGCCAGCAGCTCCGGGACTAATTTTCAGGCAGATACGCAGTATTTT CASSSGTNFQADTQYF
TRBD2 TRBJ2-1 few TRBV28 TGTGCCAGCAGTACGGGACTAGTAAATGAGCAGTTCTTC CASSTGLVNEQFF
TRBD1 TRBJ1-1 NA TRBV27 TGTGCCAGCAGTTTGACCCCGGGACAGGGGGACACTGAAGCTTTCTTT CASSLTPGQGDTEAFF
TRBD2 TRBJ2-1 once TRBV9 TGTGCCAGCAGCGTAGTGGCGGGAGGTCACAATGAGCAGTTCTTC CASSVVAGGHNEQFF
TRBD1 TRBJ2-7 once TRBV18 TGTGCCAGCTCACCTTCACAGGGGGTTACGTCCTACGAGCAGTACTTC CASSPSQGVTSYEQYF
NA TRBJ1-2 NA TRBV4-3 TGCGCCAGCAGTTCTTGGACAGAAAACTATGGCTACACCTTC CASSSWTENYGYTF
NA TRBJ2-7 NA TRBV7-2 TGTGCCAGCACCCTATACCAGGAGGGCGAGCAGTACTTC CASTLYQEGEQYF
TRBD2 TRBJ2-1 NA TRBV7-3 TGTGCCAGCAGCCCGGGACTAGCGGGAGGCAATGAGCAGTTCTTC CASSPGLAGGNEQFF
TRBD1 TRBJ2-7 NA TRBV5-1 TGCGCCAGCAGTGCTGGGACAGGAAACTACGAGCAGTACTTC CASSAGTGNYEQYF